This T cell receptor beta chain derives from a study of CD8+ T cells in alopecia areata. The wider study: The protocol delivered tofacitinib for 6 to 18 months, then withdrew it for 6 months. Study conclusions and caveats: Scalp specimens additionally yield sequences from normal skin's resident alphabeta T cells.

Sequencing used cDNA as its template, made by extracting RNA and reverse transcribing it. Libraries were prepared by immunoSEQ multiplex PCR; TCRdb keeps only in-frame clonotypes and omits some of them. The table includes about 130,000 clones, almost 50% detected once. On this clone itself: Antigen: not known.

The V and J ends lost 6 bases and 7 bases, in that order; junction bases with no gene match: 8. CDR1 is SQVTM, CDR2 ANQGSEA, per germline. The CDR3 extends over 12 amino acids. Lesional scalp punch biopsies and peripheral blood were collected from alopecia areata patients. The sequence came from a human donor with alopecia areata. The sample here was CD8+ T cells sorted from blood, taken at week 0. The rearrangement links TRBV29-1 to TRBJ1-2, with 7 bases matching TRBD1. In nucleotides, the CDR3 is TGCAGCGTAATGGAGGGGGCGGGTGGCTACACCTTC. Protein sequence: CSVMEGAGGYTF.